The source of this T cell receptor beta chain is a study of cytomegalovirus exposure and HLA in healthy donors. Study overall: Approximately 83 million unique TCRs from HLA-typed donors were held in an early data release. Study-wide findings and caveats: In most subjects, TCR beta sequences reportedly gave accurate predictions of HLA-A and HLA-B alleles. A later analysis appeared to link common viral pathogens to several of the most significant clusters.

As concerns this clone: Its target is unknown.

The PCR made use of 60 Vbeta and 13 Jbeta primers. Sequencing was performed with immunoSEQ multiplex PCR; in TCRdb, only in-frame clones are kept and a portion is missing. The data show 250,000 to 350,000 clones, roughly 90% seen once. The TCR comes from a man aged 40-55 years in good health and CMV-seropositive. The material sequenced was PBMCs.

The CDR3: CASSLDTNRGETQYF. The CDR3 DNA reads as TGTGCCAGCAGCTTAGACACGAACAGGGGAGAGACCCAGTACTTC. V gene TRBV7-9 combines with J gene TRBJ2-5; 7 nucleotides align to TRBD1. The CDR3 covers 15 residues. Germline V gives CDR1 SEHNR, CDR2 FQNEAQ (reference sequence). Trimming cost V 1 base and J 4 bases; bases outside gene matches: 6.